The 7 T cell receptor beta chains below come from one sample, sequenced in a study of blood T cell repertoires in COVID-19. Method: immunoSEQ multiplex PCR; TCRdb's copy keeps in-frame clones and lacks some. The table shows around 80,000 clones, with about 80% occurring only once. The sequencing input was peripheral blood. These receptors came from a woman in her 70s with acute or convalescent COVID-19.

This clone was found a few times. The rearrangement joins TRBV4-3 to TRBJ1-4, with 7 bases aligning to TRBD1. V was clipped by 0 bases and J by 10 bases; unmatched bases: 14. This CDR3 region has 17 residues. CDR1 and CDR2 from the germline V gene are LGHNA and YSLEER. CDR3 protein: CASSQDRILGAGGKLFF. The CDR3 DNA follows: TGCGCCAGCAGCCAAGATAGAATTTTGGGGGCAGGGGGAAAACTGTTTTTT.

This clone was detected only once. The chain couples TRBV6-6 to TRBJ1-3; D gene uncertain. The CDR3 is 16 amino acids. Germline V CDR1 and CDR2: MNHNY, SVGAGI (reference sequence). The V gene lost 0 bases and the J gene lost 4 bases, with 13 bases spanning the gap. The CDR3 loop reads CASSYSPVEEGNTIYF. The CDR3 region has the DNA TGTGCCAGCAGTTACTCTCCTGTCGAGGAGGGAAACACCATATATTTT.

The rearrangement links TRBV7-9 to TRBJ2-5; 8 bases map to TRBD1. Germline CDR1 SEHNR, CDR2 FQNEAQ (reference sequence). There are 15 residues in the CDR3. V lost 5 bases and J lost 5; bases outside the gene matches: 10. Here the CDR3 DNA reads TGTGCCAGCAGCCCTTGGACAGGGCGTGGGGAGACCCAGTACTTC. Its protein is CASSPWTGRGETQYF.

J is TRBJ1-1 and V is TRBV19; D is perhaps TRBD1 (6 bases). Germline values: CDR1 LNHDA, CDR2 SQIVND (reference sequence). The CDR3 loop spans 14 amino acids. V was clipped by 7 bases and J by 2 bases, with 14 bases between them. CDR3 nucleotides: TGTGCCAGTACGACCGGACAGAGCAACACTGAAGCTTTCTTT. Protein sequence: CASTTGQSNTEAFF.

The chain uses TRBV4-3 and TRBJ2-1, with TRBD1 matching over 7 bases. Germline assignment: CDR1 LGHNA and CDR2 YSLEER. This CDR3 is 19 amino acids long. The V gene end was trimmed by 0 bases and the J gene end by 2 bases; junction bases not matched to a gene: 13. The DNA of the CDR3 is TGCGCCAGCAGCCAAGATTCCCCAATACAGGGGATTCCCTACAATGAGCAGTTCTTC. Amino acids: CASSQDSPIQGIPYNEQFF.

This clone was observed a few times. The chain couples TRBV6-4 to TRBJ2-3; 10 bases align to TRBD2. The CDR3 runs 14 residues. The J segment lost 6 bases and the V segment lost 4 bases, leaving 4 bases of the junction unmatched. Germline assignment: CDR1 MRHNA and CDR2 SNTAGT. In DNA form, the CDR3 reads TGTGCCAGCAGTGGTACTAGCGGGGTCGATACGCAGTATTTT. Translated: CASSGTSGVDTQYF.

V and J are TRBV6-2 or TRBV6-3 and TRBJ1-1, with D possibly matching TRBD1 (5 bases). CDR3 length equals 15 residues. Trimming shortened V by 0 bases and J by 0 bases, and 8 bases separated the two germline ends. Looked up from germline, CDR1 is MNHEY and CDR2 is SVGEGT. CDR3: CASSYSRGLNTEAFF. The CDR3 DNA sequence: TGTGCCAGCAGTTACTCTAGGGGATTGAACACTGAAGCTTTCTTT.